The sequence of this T cell receptor beta chain was determined in a study of CD8 T cells in Susac syndrome. This CDR3 has 15 amino acids. V was trimmed by 0 bases and J by 6 bases, leaving 11 bases between them. Germline V gene lookup returns CDR1 SGHVS and CDR2 FQNEAQ. Turning to this clonotype: The antigen remains undetermined.

The authors carried out high-throughput sequencing of TCR beta. They applied it to CD8+ and CD4+ T cells obtained from blood. The patients with Susac syndrome were individuals who fulfilled the recently defined diagnostic criteria for disease that was either definite or probable. Study-wide results and caveats: Maximal CD8+ clonal expansion in Susac was observed within TEMRA cells and among active patients.

Random hexamers primed reverse transcription of about 0.45 to 1 ug RNA. The amplification used immunoSEQ multiplex PCR on TCR beta CDR3; it spanned 54 Vbeta and 13 Jbeta. Using its own MiXCR run on the immunoSEQ multiplex PCR reads, TCRdb lists one record per CDR3 protein. The profile shows about 120,000 distinct CDR3 sequences, 90% to 95% of them singletons. The specimen was CD8+ T cells from PBMCs. This clonotype originated in a human donor with Susac syndrome. The chain carries TRBV7-8 and TRBJ1-4; D unresolved. The CDR3 here is CASSLAAGDDEKLFF. In DNA, the CDR3 is TGTGCCAGCAGCTTAGCGGCAGGCGACGATGAAAAACTGTTTTTT.